The table lists the clone carrying this T cell receptor (beta chain) with a few counts. The target antigen is unknown. This sample was taken from a study of Ad26.COV2.S vaccination and SARS-CoV-2 variants. On the study more broadly: Donor joined the COV1001 Ad26.COV2.S trial arm. Once, or twice with 56 days between doses, Ad26.COV2.S was given intramuscularly. Study conclusions and caveats: Responses of spike-specific T cells (both CD8+ and CD4+) reportedly showed substantial breadth after vaccination.

Libraries were prepared by immunoSEQ multiplex PCR; TCRdb keeps only in-frame clonotypes and omits some of them. The sample includes around 250,000 clones, around 85% of them seen just once. Germline trimming cut 2 bases from V and 0 bases from J; bases unmatched to any gene: 10. Looked up from germline, CDR1 is LNHDA and CDR2 is SQIVND (reference sequence). The CDR3 runs 19 residues. Treatment given: some 20 received Ad26.COV2.S at low or high dose, single or two shots; roughly five received placebo; per-sample allocation not given. The investigators took samples on day 63 after the first vaccine or placebo injection. Recruitment in Boston yielded a donor of adult age, 18-55 years.

The sample consisted of peripheral blood, taken in a trial of Ad26.COV2.S vaccine versus placebo. J is TRBJ2-6 and V is TRBV19; 7 nucleotides line up with TRBD1. The sequence was collected from a person between 18 and 65 years old who received the Ad26.COV2.S COVID-19 vaccine or a placebo. CDR3 loop: CASSIQPGQSSSGANVLTF. The CDR3 DNA reads as TGTGCCAGTAGTATACAGCCGGGACAGTCGAGCTCTGGGGCCAACGTCCTGACTTTC. Full variable domain (missing parts from reference TRBV19 and TRBJ2-6): DGGITQSPKYLFRKEGQNVTLSCEQNLNHDAMYWYRQDPGQGLRLIYYSQIVNDFQKGDIAEGYSVSREKKESFPLTVTSAQKNPTAFYLCASSIQPGQSSSGANVLTFGAGSRLTVL.